A selection of T cell receptor beta chains follows, all from one sample in a study of blood T cell repertoires in COVID-19. Sequencing used immunoSEQ multiplex PCR; TCRdb keeps in-frame clones, though not all of them. The sample has roughly 250,000 clones, roughly 85% seen once. The sequenced sample consisted of PBMCs or T cells enriched from blood (not recorded which). These receptors came from a woman aged 30 to 39 who had recovered from COVID-19. CDR3s include the opening cysteine and the closing phenylalanine or tryptophan. A D gene is named only where the DNA matches it firmly. Expanded clones are given a class, and other clones once, few, many or no size at all.

size	V	J	D	DNA	CDR3
NA	TRBV2	TRBJ2-5	NA	TGTGCCAGCAGCCTACGCGGGGAGACCCAGTACTTC	CASSLRGETQYF
few	TRBV3-1/TRBV3-2	TRBJ1-6	TRBD1	TGTGCCAGCAGCTCGCCCGGGACAGGAAATTCACCCCTCCACTTT	CASSSPGTGNSPLHF
NA	TRBV7-9	TRBJ1-5	NA	TGTGCCAGCAGCGTGACAGCCCGCAATCAGCCCCAGCATTTT	CASSVTARNQPQHF
NA	TRBV10-3	TRBJ1-5	TRBD1	TGTGCCATCAGTGGGGCAGACAGGGAACCTTTCAATCAGCCCCAGCATTTT	CAISGADREPFNQPQHF
NA	TRBV6-5	TRBJ2-5	NA	TGTGCCAGCAGTTACGAGGGGGGGACAGAGACCCAGTACTTC	CASSYEGGTETQYF
NA	TRBV5-6	TRBJ2-3	TRBD1	TGTGCCAGCAGCTTGGCCGACAGGGGGCGCACAGATACGCAGTATTTT	CASSLADRGRTDTQYF
few	TRBV3-1/TRBV3-2	TRBJ1-1	NA	TGTGCCAGCAGCCACAGACATGGCATGAACACTGAAGCTTTCTTT	CASSHRHGMNTEAFF
NA	TRBV27	TRBJ1-5	NA	TGTGCGGTGGGGGGGAATCAGCCCCAGCATTTT	CAVGGNQPQHF
NA	TRBV3-1/TRBV3-2	TRBJ2-4	NA	TGTGCCAGCAGCCCAGGACAGCCTTTAATCCAGTACTTC	CASSPGQPLIQYF
NA	TRBV7-8	TRBJ2-7	NA	TGTGCCAGCAGCTCCCGGGACTCCCCATCGATCGAGCAGTACTTC	CASSSRDSPSIEQYF
NA	TRBV30	TRBJ1-5	NA	TGTGCCTGGAGTAAGTGGCAGGGCAGAAGTCAGCCCCAGCATTTT	CAWSKWQGRSQPQHF
few	TRBV2	TRBJ2-1	TRBD2	TGTGCCAGCAGGCGGGCTAGCGGGGCCTACAATGAGCAGTTCTTC	CASRRASGAYNEQFF
NA	TRBV21-1	TRBJ1-6	NA	TGTGCCAGCAGCAAAGATGGGGACAGGGTTAATTCACCCCTCCACTTT	CASSKDGDRVNSPLHF
few	TRBV6-6	TRBJ1-1	NA	TGTGCCAGCAGCCACAGGGAGAACACTGAAGCTTTCTTT	CASSHRENTEAFF
NA	TRBV4-1	TRBJ2-3	TRBD2	TGCGCCAGCAGCCAAGGGGCGCGACTAGCGATCACAGATACGCAGTATTTT	CASSQGARLAITDTQYF
NA	TRBV5-1	TRBJ2-1	NA	TGCGCCAGCAGCTTGGATACTTCGAGGCACAATGAGCAGTTCTTC	CASSLDTSRHNEQFF
NA	TRBV9	TRBJ2-1	TRBD2	TGTGCCAGCAGCGGTCCGCATACTAGCGGGAGGGACGATGAGCAGTTCTTC	CASSGPHTSGRDDEQFF
NA	TRBV5-1	TRBJ1-2	NA	TGCGCCAGCAGCTTGGCCCGACCCAGGGCTAACTATGGCTACACCTTC	CASSLARPRANYGYTF
NA	TRBV29-1	TRBJ2-1	NA	TGCAGCGTTGGCGCCAGGCAGGTCAATGAGCAGTTCTTC	CSVGARQVNEQFF
NA	TRBV5-6	TRBJ2-2	NA	TGTGCCAGCAGCGCAACGGGGACCGGGGAGCTGTTTTTT	CASSATGTGELFF
NA	TRBV28	TRBJ1-2	NA	TGTGCCAGCAGTTTCCCAGGACAGACGTATGGCTACACCTTC	CASSFPGQTYGYTF
few	TRBV30	TRBJ2-1	NA	TGTGCCTGGAGGATCCATAGCTCCTACAATGAGCAGTTCTTC	CAWRIHSSYNEQFF
few	TRBV6-2/TRBV6-3	TRBJ1-3	NA	TGTGCCAGCAGTTACGCGGGAGGAAACACCATATATTTT	CASSYAGGNTIYF
NA	TRBV5-1	TRBJ1-1	NA	TGCGCCAGCAGCCCCATGGGGAGAGAGAACACTGAAGCTTTCTTT	CASSPMGRENTEAFF
NA	TRBV7-6	TRBJ2-3	NA	TGTGCCAGCAGCCCTAGTGGAGGGACCACAGATACGCAGTATTTT	CASSPSGGTTDTQYF
NA	TRBV5-6	TRBJ1-5	NA	TGTGCCAGCAGCTTCGGTTCCCCAGGGAATCAGCCCCAGCATTTT	CASSFGSPGNQPQHF
NA	TRBV6-5	TRBJ1-6	NA	TGTGCCAGCTGCCTAGACAGGAGAGGTTCACCCCTCCACTTT	CASCLDRRGSPLHF
NA	TRBV3-1/TRBV3-2	TRBJ1-4	TRBD1	TGTGCCAGCAGCCCAACTTCCGGGACAGTGAATGAAAAACTGTTTTTT	CASSPTSGTVNEKLFF
NA	TRBV6-6	TRBJ2-7	NA	TGTGCCAGCAGCAAAGGGACTCTTGCCTCCTACGAGCAGTACTTC	CASSKGTLASYEQYF
NA	TRBV28	TRBJ1-5	NA	TGTGCCAGCAGTACAACAGATTATAGCAATCAGCCCCAGCATTTT	CASSTTDYSNQPQHF
once	TRBV5-4	TRBJ1-5	NA	TGTGCCAGCAGCTTGACAGGGTCCGGTCAGCCCCAGCATTTT	CASSLTGSGQPQHF
NA	TRBV11-2	TRBJ2-1	TRBD1	TGTGCCAGCAGCTTAGATCGACAGGGTGAGCAGTTCTTC	CASSLDRQGEQFF
NA	TRBV11-3	TRBJ2-3	NA	TGTGCCAGCAGCTTAAAGGGGACAGATACGCAGTATTTT	CASSLKGTDTQYF
NA	TRBV5-6	TRBJ1-2	NA	TGTGCCAGCAGCGGCCCTCTTGAGGGTAATGGCTACACCTTC	CASSGPLEGNGYTF
NA	TRBV5-6	TRBJ1-3	TRBD1	TGTGCCAGCAGCTTGAGGGGGCCCCGAAACACCATATATTTT	CASSLRGPRNTIYF
NA	TRBV27	TRBJ2-3	NA	TGTGCCAGCAGAAGTACGATTCCGGGTTATACGCAGTATTTT	CASRSTIPGYTQYF
few	TRBV7-2	TRBJ1-1	NA	TGTGCCAGCAGCTTAGGACAGAAGAACACTGAAGCTTTCTTT	CASSLGQKNTEAFF